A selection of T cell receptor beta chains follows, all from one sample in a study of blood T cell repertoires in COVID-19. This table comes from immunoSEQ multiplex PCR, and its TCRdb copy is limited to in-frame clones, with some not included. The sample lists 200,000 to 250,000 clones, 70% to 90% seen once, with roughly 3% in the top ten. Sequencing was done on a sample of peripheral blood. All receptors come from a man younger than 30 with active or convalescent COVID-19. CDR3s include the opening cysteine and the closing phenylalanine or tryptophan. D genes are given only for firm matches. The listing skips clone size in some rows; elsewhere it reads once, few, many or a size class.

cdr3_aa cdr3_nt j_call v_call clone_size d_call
CASSPGQAQYF TGTGCCAGCAGCCCGGGACAGGCGCAGTATTTT TRBJ2-3 TRBV14 once TRBD1
CASSSYSGTVNTEAFF TGTGCCAGCAGCTCATATTCCGGGACAGTGAACACTGAAGCTTTCTTT TRBJ1-1 TRBV13 - TRBD1
CASSQDSGGAKDTQYF TGTGCCAGCAGCCAAGATAGCGGGGGGGCCAAAGATACGCAGTATTTT TRBJ2-3 TRBV3-1/TRBV3-2 once TRBD2
CASSVYRGVNTEAFF TGTGCCAGTAGTGTATACAGGGGTGTAAACACTGAAGCTTTCTTT TRBJ1-1 TRBV19 - TRBD1
CASSPRPGLSTDTQYF TGTGCCAGCAGCCCCAGACCGGGACTGTCCACAGATACGCAGTATTTT TRBJ2-3 TRBV9 - -
CASSRVGHPRNTIYF TGTGCCAGCAGTCGAGTTGGACATCCTAGAAACACCATATATTTT TRBJ1-3 TRBV28 - -
CASGLQGYYNEQFF TGTGCCAGCGGACTCCAGGGGTATTACAATGAGCAGTTCTTC TRBJ2-1 TRBV7-9 few -
CASSSFSGKEYEQYF TGTGCCAGCAGCTCTTTTAGCGGGAAGGAATACGAGCAGTACTTC TRBJ2-7 TRBV7-2 - TRBD2
CASSLVAGAGARGYTF TGTGCCAGCAGCTTAGTGGCTGGTGCAGGGGCGCGGGGCTACACCTTC TRBJ1-2 TRBV7-7 once -
CASSLGTGGDYGYTF TGCGCCAGCAGCTTAGGAACAGGGGGAGACTATGGCTACACCTTC TRBJ1-2 TRBV5-1 - TRBD1
CASSPGGPGEKLFF TGTGCCAGCAGTCCAGGGGGCCCGGGAGAAAAACTGTTTTTT TRBJ1-4 TRBV6-2/TRBV6-3 once TRBD1
CASSSPGSRVYEQYF TGTGCCAGCAGTTCACCAGGGTCTAGAGTCTACGAGCAGTACTTC TRBJ2-7 TRBV28 - -
CASSQVDVRPGNQPQHF TGTGCCAGCAGCCAAGTTGACGTCAGGCCAGGTAATCAGCCCCAGCATTTT TRBJ1-5 TRBV3-1/TRBV3-2 - -
CASSPKDSGGDGYTF TGTGCCAGCAGCCCAAAAGACTCGGGCGGGGATGGCTACACCTTC TRBJ1-2 TRBV5-4 - -
CASSFSPRGGDIQYF TGTGCCAGCAGCTTCTCCCCAAGGGGAGGAGACATTCAGTACTTC TRBJ2-4 TRBV7-2 - -
CASSETGGPSSGYEQYF TGTGCCAGCAGTGAAACAGGGGGCCCATCCTCCGGGTACGAGCAGTACTTC TRBJ2-7 TRBV2 - TRBD1
CAWRTGVYEQYF TGTGCCTGGAGGACAGGGGTTTACGAGCAGTACTTC TRBJ2-7 TRBV30 - TRBD1
CASSLTSGGEEDTQYF TGTGCCAGCTCACTGACTAGCGGGGGCGAGGAAGATACGCAGTATTTT TRBJ2-3 TRBV18 - TRBD2
CASSLFRGGGNTIYF TGTGCCAGCAGCTTATTCAGGGGCGGTGGAAACACCATATATTTT TRBJ1-3 TRBV7-2 - -
CASSFRQGVTEAFF TGTGCCAGCAGCTTCAGACAGGGGGTCACTGAAGCTTTCTTT TRBJ1-1 TRBV13 - TRBD1
CASGVYEQYF TGTGCCAGCGGAGTCTACGAGCAGTACTTC TRBJ2-7 TRBV27 - -
CASIQRGTTYGYTF TGTGCCAGCATTCAAAGGGGGACAACCTATGGCTACACCTTC TRBJ1-2 TRBV28 - -
CASSRRLAATNEKLFF TGTGCCAGCAGCCGGAGACTCGCCGCAACTAATGAAAAACTGTTTTTT TRBJ1-4 TRBV27 once -
CASSLGGFARETQYF TGTGCCAGCAGCTTGGGAGGGTTCGCTAGGGAGACCCAGTACTTC TRBJ2-5 TRBV5-5 - -
CASSGQTSFLYEQYF TGTGCCAGCAGTGGTCAGACTAGTTTTCTATACGAGCAGTACTTC TRBJ2-7 TRBV2 - -
CASSWGQAQRGNTIYF TGTGCCAGCAGCTGGGGACAGGCCCAAAGGGGAAACACCATATATTTT TRBJ1-3 TRBV7-9 - TRBD1
CASGQGASEQYF TGTGCCAGCGGTCAGGGGGCCAGCGAGCAGTACTTC TRBJ2-7 TRBV5-6 - TRBD1
CSASGGSGNTIYF TGCAGTGCTAGTGGAGGATCTGGAAACACCATATATTTT TRBJ1-3 TRBV20-1 - -
CASSESGRGTDTQYF TGTGCCAGCAGTGAAAGCGGGAGGGGGACAGATACGCAGTATTTT TRBJ2-3 TRBV6-1 - TRBD2
CASSLSGGNEQFF TGTGCCAGCAGTTTATCGGGAGGGAATGAGCAGTTCTTC TRBJ2-1 TRBV27 - TRBD2
CASSPTGGSGANVLTF TGTGCCAGCAGCCCGACAGGAGGCTCTGGGGCCAACGTCCTGACTTTC TRBJ2-6 TRBV3-1/TRBV3-2 - -
CSVERTLNTEAFF TGCAGCGTCGAAAGGACATTAAACACTGAAGCTTTCTTT TRBJ1-1 TRBV29-1 - -
CASNSHSGSYNEQFF TGTGCCAGCAATTCCCACTCGGGCTCCTACAATGAGCAGTTCTTC TRBJ2-1 TRBV28 - -
CASSGLSSYEQYF TGCGCCAGCTCTGGCCTCTCTTCGTACGAGCAGTACTTC TRBJ2-7 TRBV5-1 - -
CASRGDRRAFF TGTGCCAGCAGGGGGGACAGGAGGGCTTTCTTT TRBJ1-1 TRBV6-5 - TRBD1
CASSQEPGTSSYNEQFF TGTGCCAGCAGCCAAGAGCCCGGGACTAGCTCCTACAATGAGCAGTTCTTC TRBJ2-1 TRBV4-2 - TRBD2
CASSYGRQYNSPLHF TGTGCCAGCAGTTACGGGCGACAGTATAATTCACCCCTCCACTTT TRBJ1-6 TRBV6-6 - -
CASSMLSTYGYTF TGTGCCAGTAGTATGTTGAGTACCTATGGCTACACCTTC TRBJ1-2 TRBV19 - -
CASSLGQNYGYTF TGTGCCAGCAGCTTAGGGCAGAACTATGGCTACACCTTC TRBJ1-2 TRBV7-8 - -
CASSLSTVSSNQPQHF TGTGCCAGCTCACTCTCGACAGTGTCAAGCAATCAGCCCCAGCATTTT TRBJ1-5 TRBV18 few -